The 16 T cell receptor beta chains presented below share a single source sample, sequenced in a study of blood T cell repertoires in COVID-19. Produced via immunoSEQ multiplex PCR; TCRdb's table is partial and in-frame only. The sample carries roughly 180,000 clones, 84% recorded once. What was sequenced was peripheral blood. Source of these receptors: a human donor in a cohort sampled during active COVID-19.

This clone was recorded once. The chain carries TRBV10-3 and TRBJ2-2; 10 bases fit TRBD1. Germline assignment: CDR1 ENHRY and CDR2 SYGVKD. This CDR3 region has 15 residues. Germline trimming cut 4 bases from V and 5 bases from J; bases unmatched to any gene: 4. This CDR3 is CAISGRQGATGELFF. In DNA form, the CDR3 reads TGTGCCATCAGTGGACGACAGGGGGCAACCGGGGAGCTGTTTTTT.

The V gene is TRBV10-2, the J gene TRBJ2-1; 10 positions match TRBD1. The CDR3 has 15 residues. The germline V gene encodes CDR1 WSHSY and CDR2 SAAADI. Trimming took 7 bases from V and 6 from J; bases not matched to a gene: 9. The CDR3 region is CASINRDRGINEQFF. Here the CDR3 DNA reads TGCGCCAGCATAAACCGGGACAGGGGAATCAATGAGCAGTTCTTC.

This clone was seen just once. The CDR3 protein is CASSEVNTLGGYTF. The CDR3 DNA reads TGTGCCAGCAGTGAGGTGAATACGCTTGGCGGCTACACCTTC. This rearrangement joins TRBV6-1 to TRBJ1-2; D gene unclear. The CDR3 is 14 residues long. Between the trimmed V and J ends, which lost 3 bases and 8 bases, there was a span of 16 bases. Germline values: CDR1 MNHNS, CDR2 SASEGT.

The chain is built from TRBV10-1 and TRBJ2-1; 12 bases line up with TRBD1. The trim removed 2 bases at V and 6 bases at J, leaving 2 bases unmatched. This CDR3 has 15 residues. Germline-derived CDR1 and CDR2 are WNHNN and SYGVQD (reference sequence). In DNA, the CDR3 is TGCGCCAGCAGTGAGGGGACAGGGGGCTTCAATGAGCAGTTCTTC. Translated, it gives CASSEGTGGFNEQFF.

This chain links TRBV5-1 with TRBJ1-1; D is possibly TRBD1 (6 bases). Per germline, CDR1 SGHRS and CDR2 YFSETQ. The CDR3 is 17 amino acids. V shed 1 base and J shed 3 bases, with 19 bases lying between them. The CDR3 region is CASSLSTGGYYDTEAFF. In nucleotides, the CDR3 is TGCGCCAGCAGCTTGTCGACAGGCGGCTACTACGACACTGAAGCTTTCTTT.

The chain carries TRBV10-3 and TRBJ2-1; 8 bases agree with TRBD1. This CDR3 contains 17 residues. With 7 bases clipped from V and 0 bases from J, the junction kept 11 bases outside the gene matches. CDR1 is ENHRY, CDR2 SYGVKD, per germline. The chain's CDR3 is CAITPDRGKSSYNEQFF. The CDR3 DNA reads TGTGCCATCACTCCAGACAGGGGCAAGAGCTCCTACAATGAGCAGTTCTTC.

The chain combines TRBV14 with TRBJ1-2; no clear D gene. Trimming cost V 2 bases and J 7 bases, with 17 bases left between them. Germline values: CDR1 SGHDN, CDR2 FVKESK. This CDR3 has 15 residues. The chain's CDR3 is CASSQLKFIVVGYTF. CDR3 in DNA: TGTGCCAGCAGCCAATTGAAATTCATAGTTGTTGGCTACACCTTC. The full variable domain, in which reference TRBV14 and TRBJ1-2 provide the parts outside the CDR3, is EAGVTQFPSHSVIEKGQTVTLRCDPISGHDNLYWYRRVMGKEIKFLLHFVKESKQDESGMPNNRFLAERTGGTYSTLKVQPAELEDSGVYFCASSQLKFIVVGYTFGSGTRLTVV.

V gene TRBV13 combines with J gene TRBJ1-5, with D unresolved. Trimming pared 4 bases from V and 5 bases from J, leaving 6 bases between. Germline lookup yields CDR1 PRHDT and CDR2 FYEKMQ (reference sequence). There are 12 residues in the CDR3. The CDR3 is CASSSGDQPQHF. CDR3 coding DNA: TGTGCCAGCAGCTCCGGGGATCAGCCCCAGCATTTT.

The chain has TRBV6-1 and TRBJ2-5, with D perhaps TRBD2 (5 bases). V lost 2 bases and J lost 5, with 12 bases in between. In germline, CDR1 is MNHNS, CDR2 SASEGT. This CDR3 is 14 amino acids long. The CDR3 sequence: CASSEPGRGETQYF. CDR3 DNA sequence: TGTGCCAGCAGTGAACCAGGACGAGGGGAGACCCAGTACTTC.

The chain employs TRBV9 and TRBJ2-2, with 9 positions matching TRBD2. V was clipped by 4 bases and J by 5 bases; unmatched bases: 6. Germline V lookup: CDR1 SGDLS, CDR2 YYNGEE. The length of the CDR3 is 15 residues. CDR3 sequence: CASSRVSGGTGELFF. CDR3 nucleotide sequence: TGTGCCAGCAGCAGGGTGAGCGGGGGGACCGGGGAGCTGTTTTTT.

The chain couples TRBV29-1 to TRBJ1-1; D gene ambiguous. Trimming left V 3 bases short and J 7 bases short, with 9 bases between. The CDR3 loop spans 11 amino acids. CDR1 and CDR2 from the germline V gene are SQVTM and ANQGSEA. CDR3 DNA: TGCAGCGTTGACGGTCCAAATGAAGCTTTCTTT. Its translation is CSVDGPNEAFF.

The chain has TRBV5-1 and TRBJ2-5; 10 nucleotides line up with TRBD2. Losses at the gene ends were 3 bases for V and 5 bases for J; bases not matched to a gene: 16. The CDR3 loop spans 18 amino acids. Germline lookup yields CDR1 SGHRS and CDR2 YFSETQ. This CDR3 is CASSSLPFSGGPKETQYF. The DNA for the CDR3 is TGCGCCAGCAGCTCACTACCTTTTAGCGGGGGGCCGAAGGAGACCCAGTACTTC.

This chain joins TRBV30 and TRBJ2-7; possible D gene TRBD1, 5 bases. CDR3 size: 13 residues. V gave up 1 base and J gave up 3 bases, with 10 bases separating them. CDR1 and CDR2 (germline): GTSNPN, SVGIG (reference sequence). The CDR3 DNA reads TGTGCCTGGAGTGCCCAGGGTTTCTACGAGCAGTACTTC. The encoded protein is CAWSAQGFYEQYF. The entire variable domain, with the rest obtained from reference TRBV30 and TRBJ2-7, is as follows: SQTIHQWPATLVQPVGSPLSLECTVEGTSNPNLYWYRQAAGRGLQLLFYSVGIGQISSEVPQNLSASRPQDRQFILSSKKLLLSDSGFYLCAWSAQGFYEQYFGPGTRLTVT.

CDR3 in amino acids: CASSDGTWGGETQYF. Here the CDR3 DNA reads TGTGCCAGCAGTGATGGGACTTGGGGAGGGGAGACCCAGTACTTC. J is TRBJ2-5 and V is TRBV6-1; 7 bases are shared with TRBD2. The J segment lost 5 bases and the V segment lost 3 bases, leaving 9 bases of the junction unmatched. Germline values: CDR1 MNHNS, CDR2 SASEGT. CDR3 length: 15 amino acids.

The CDR3 coding sequence is TGTGCCAGCAGCTTGCCGGGGGGCAGCACAGATACGCAGTATTTT. Translating it yields CASSLPGGSTDTQYF. The rearrangement uses TRBV5-6 and TRBJ2-3; D perhaps matches TRBD2 (7 bases). This CDR3 region has 15 residues. CDR1 is SGHDT and CDR2 is YYEEEE in the germline V gene. The V end was cut by 1 base, the J end by 0 bases, with 9 bases between.

Of note for this clone: Additional DNA sequences in this sample encode the identical CDR3. The chain is built from TRBV12-3 or TRBV12-4 and TRBJ1-2; perhaps TRBD1 as D (5 bases). The CDR3 is 13 residues long. Trimming took 3 bases from V and 3 from J, leaving 8 bases between them. Here the CDR3 DNA reads TGTGCCAGCAGTTTGACGGGGGACTATGGCTACACCTTC. Encoded protein: CASSLTGDYGYTF.